Below, 3 T cell receptor beta chains from the same sample are listed, as sequenced in a study of shared clonotypes between healthy human individuals. The method was immunoSEQ multiplex PCR; TCRdb's version includes in-frame clones alone and lacks a portion of them. This table holds about 1.5 million clones, roughly 96% found once. The sequenced sample was naive CD4+ T cells sorted from blood. Subset of the sample: CD45RA+ positively selected. Receptors originate from a man between 25 and 39 years old in good health.

V is TRBV6-6 and J is TRBJ2-7; 8 positions agree with TRBD1. Trimming at V came to 4 bases and at J to 2 bases, leaving 1 base not matched to a gene. Germline V gene sequence: CDR1 MNHNY, CDR2 SVGAGI (reference sequence). The CDR3 has 13 amino acids. CDR3 sequence reads: CASSSQGAYEQYF. The CDR3 DNA is TGTGCCAGCAGTTCACAGGGGGCCTACGAGCAGTACTTC.

The chain joins TRBV19 to TRBJ2-4, with D perhaps TRBD2 (6 bases). The CDR3 sequence is 14 residues long. The ends were cut back, 1 base at V and 8 bases at J, with 12 bases in the middle. In germline, CDR1 is LNHDA, CDR2 SQIVND (reference sequence). The CDR3 nucleotides read TGTGCCAGTAGTATAGGTTTAGGGGACTACATTCAGTACTTC. The encoded protein is CASSIGLGDYIQYF.

V usage is TRBV2 and J usage is TRBJ2-2; weak D call: TRBD1 (5 bases). The V gene lost 0 bases and the J gene lost 7 bases, with 9 bases spanning the gap. Germline V gives CDR1 SNHLY, CDR2 FYNNEI. The CDR3 is made up of 14 amino acids. CDR3 loop: CASSEAGAGGELFF. As DNA, the CDR3 is TGTGCCAGCAGTGAAGCAGGGGCTGGCGGGGAGCTGTTTTTT.